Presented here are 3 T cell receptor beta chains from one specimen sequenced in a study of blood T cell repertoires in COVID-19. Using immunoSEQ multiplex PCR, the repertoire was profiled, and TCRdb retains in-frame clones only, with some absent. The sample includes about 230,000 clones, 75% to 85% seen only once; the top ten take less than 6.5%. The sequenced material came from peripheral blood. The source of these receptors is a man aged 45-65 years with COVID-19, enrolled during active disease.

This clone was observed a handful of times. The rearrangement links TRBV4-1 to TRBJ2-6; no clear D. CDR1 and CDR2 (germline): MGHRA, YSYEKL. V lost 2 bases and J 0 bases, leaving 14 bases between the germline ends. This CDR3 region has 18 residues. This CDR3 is CASSQYEMPNSGANVLTF. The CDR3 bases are TGCGCCAGCAGCCAATACGAGATGCCAAACTCTGGGGCCAACGTCCTGACTTTC.

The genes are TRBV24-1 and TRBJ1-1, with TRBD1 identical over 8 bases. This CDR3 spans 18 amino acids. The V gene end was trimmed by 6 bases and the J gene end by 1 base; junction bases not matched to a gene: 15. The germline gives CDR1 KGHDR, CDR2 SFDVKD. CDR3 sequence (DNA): TGTGCCACCAGTAGACAGGGGAAAAGGGTTGGGACGAACACTGAAGCTTTCTTT. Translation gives CATSRQGKRVGTNTEAFF.

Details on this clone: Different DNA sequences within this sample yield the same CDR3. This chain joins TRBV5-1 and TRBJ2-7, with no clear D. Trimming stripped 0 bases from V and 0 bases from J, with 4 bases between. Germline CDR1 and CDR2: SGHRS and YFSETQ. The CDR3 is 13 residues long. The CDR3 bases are TGCGCCAGCAGCTTGGGACACTCCTACGAGCAGTACTTC. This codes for CASSLGHSYEQYF. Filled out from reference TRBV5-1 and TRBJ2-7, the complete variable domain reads KAGVTQTPRYLIKTRGQQVTLSCSPISGHRSVSWYQQTPGQGLQFLFEYFSETQRNKGNFPGRFSGRQFSNSRSEMNVSTLELGDSALYLCASSLGHSYEQYFGPGTRLTVT.